Presented here are 17 T cell receptor beta chains from one specimen sequenced in a study of OX40 agonist ivuxolimab in advanced cancers. TCRdb keeps only in-frame clones here, not all; method: immunoSEQ multiplex PCR. This sample has approximately 90,000 clones; roughly 87% occur once, and the top ten carry 1.1% to 1.5%. Sequenced here: CD4+ or CD8+ T cells sorted from blood, sampled in a trial of the OX40 agonist ivuxolimab. The source of these receptors is an adult with an advanced solid tumor such as melanoma, head and neck, liver or kidney cancer.

The chain combines TRBV30 with TRBJ1-4; D is unresolved. This CDR3 contains 16 residues. Germline CDR1 and CDR2: GTSNPN and SVGIG (reference sequence). Here the CDR3 DNA reads TGTGCTTCGCCGGCGTCGGATTCATCAACTAATGAAAAACTGTTTTTT. Residues: CASPASDSSTNEKLFF. The full variable domain, its missing parts supplied by reference TRBV30 and TRBJ1-4, is SQTIHQWPATLVQPVGSPLSLECTVEGTSNPNLYWYRQAAGRGLQLLFYSVGIGQISSEVPQNLSASRPQDRQFILSSKKLLLSDSGFYLCASPASDSSTNEKLFFGSGTQLSVL.

This chain uses TRBV15 with TRBJ1-5; weak D call: TRBD1 (5 bases). Germline-derived CDR1 and CDR2 are LNHNV and YYDKDF (reference sequence). The CDR3 is 15 residues long. Trimming cost V 3 bases and J 0 bases, with 9 bases left between them. CDR3 sequence (DNA): TGTGCCACCAGCAGGACAGTGTATAGCAATCAGCCCCAGCATTTT. Protein: CATSRTVYSNQPQHF.

This clone appeared once. The chain joins TRBV9 to TRBJ2-5, with a possible D match to TRBD1 (5 bases). The germline V and J ends were trimmed by 0 bases and 2 bases, with 5 bases remaining between them. The length of the CDR3 is 13 residues. Germline V gene sequence: CDR1 SGDLS, CDR2 YYNGEE. The CDR3 DNA reads as TGTGCCAGCAGCGTAGGACAGCAAGAGACCCAGTACTTC. Amino acid sequence: CASSVGQQETQYF.

This clone has a handful of counts. V and J are TRBV29-1 and TRBJ2-1; 9 nucleotides line up with TRBD2. With 5 bases clipped from V and 1 base from J, the junction kept 6 bases outside the gene matches. Germline values: CDR1 SQVTM, CDR2 ANQGSEA. The CDR3 runs to 15 residues. The CDR3 is CSVRASGASYNEQFF. The CDR3 DNA reads TGCAGCGTTCGGGCTAGCGGGGCTTCCTACAATGAGCAGTTCTTC.

The V gene is TRBV30, the J gene TRBJ2-3; D might be TRBD2 (6 bases). Between the trimmed V and J ends, which lost 4 bases and 1 base, there was a span of 18 bases. This CDR3 is built from 16 residues. Germline CDR1 GTSNPN, CDR2 SVGIG (reference sequence). CDR3 in amino acids: CAWTSGGATRTDTQYF. CDR3 DNA: TGTGCCTGGACCTCCGGCGGGGCCACCCGCACAGATACGCAGTATTTT.

The chain joins TRBV19 to TRBJ2-1; 7 bases are shared with TRBD2. The CDR3 sequence is 15 residues long. V trimming: 1 base; J trimming: 8 bases; junction bases outside the gene matches: 8. Germline assignment: CDR1 LNHDA and CDR2 SQIVND (reference sequence). The CDR3 region has the DNA TGTGCCAGTAGTATAGTGAGAGCAGGGAGGGATGAGCAGTTCTTC. As protein: CASSIVRAGRDEQFF.

The chain joins TRBV18 to TRBJ1-4; D not certain. The germline V and J ends were trimmed by 3 bases and 6 bases, with 11 bases remaining between them. From germline, CDR1 is KGHSH and CDR2 LQKENI. This CDR3 spans 14 amino acids. This chain's CDR3 is CASSPGSKDEKLFF. The CDR3 DNA follows: TGTGCCAGCTCACCGGGCAGCAAGGATGAAAAACTGTTTTTT. Using reference TRBV18 and TRBJ1-4 for the parts outside the CDR3, the full variable domain is NAGVMQNPRHLVRRRGQEARLRCSPMKGHSHVYWYRQLPEEGLKFMVYLQKENIIDESGMPKERFSAEFPKEGPSILRIQQVVRGDSAAYFCASSPGSKDEKLFFGSGTQLSVL.

The chain has TRBV7-9 and TRBJ1-1; a weak D match, TRBD1 (5 bases). The germline V gene encodes CDR1 SEHNR and CDR2 FQNEAQ (reference sequence). The CDR3 sequence is 14 residues long. The V end lost 11 bases, the J end lost 5 bases, and 21 bases lay between the germline ends. The CDR3 region has the DNA TGTGCCGGGGGAGTGGGTAGGGTTCAAACTGAAGCTTTCTTT. Translation: CAGGVGRVQTEAFF.

The chain combines TRBV11-3 with TRBJ2-5; unclear D gene. The germline CDR1 and CDR2 sequences are SGHNT and YENEEA. The CDR3 contains 16 residues. V lost 1 base and J lost 1, with 13 bases in between. The CDR3 nucleotides read TGTGCCAGCAGCTTAGGGGGTATGGGAAGCCAAGAGACCCAGTACTTC. Its translation: CASSLGGMGSQETQYF. Full variable domain (remainder filled in from reference TRBV11-3 and TRBJ2-5): EAGVVQSPRYKIIEKKQPVAFWCNPISGHNTLYWYLQNLGQGPELLIRYENEEAVDDSQLPKDRFSAERLKGVDSTLKIQPAELGDSAVYLCASSLGGMGSQETQYFGPGTRLLVL.

The chain joins TRBV7-2 to TRBJ2-7; TRBD1 aligns across 9 bases. This CDR3 spans 15 amino acids. V lost 5 bases, J lost 3 bases, and 8 bases stayed unmatched. Germline CDR1 reads SGHTA; CDR2 reads FQGNSA. CDR3 coding DNA: TGTGCCAGCAGCGTCACCGGGACAGGGAACTACGAGCAGTACTTC. Residues: CASSVTGTGNYEQYF.

The chain couples TRBV30 to TRBJ1-4; possible D gene TRBD1, 5 bases. Deletions cut 8 bases from V and 2 bases from J, with 12 bases between. The CDR3 is 13 residues long. The germline V gene encodes CDR1 GTSNPN and CDR2 SVGIG (reference sequence). CDR3 region: CAASSGTNEKLFF. The CDR3 nucleotides are TGTGCCGCGAGTTCAGGGACTAATGAAAAACTGTTTTTT.

V gene TRBV4-1 combines with J gene TRBJ2-7; the match to TRBD1 covers 9 bases. Germline trimming cut 9 bases from V and 3 bases from J; bases unmatched to any gene: 6. CDR3 length: 13 residues. Germline CDR1 reads MGHRA; CDR2 reads YSYEKL. CDR3 nucleotides: TGCGCCAGTAGTAGGGACAGGGACTACGAGCAGTACTTC. Translation: CASSRDRDYEQYF.

This clone came up once. The chain uses TRBV5-1 and TRBJ2-7; 12 nucleotides match TRBD2. The length of the CDR3 is 15 residues. The junction had 2 bases not matched to a gene; V was cut back by 4 bases and J by 0 bases. Germline values: CDR1 SGHRS, CDR2 YFSETQ. The CDR3 bases are TGCGCCAGCAGCCCGACTAGCGGGAGCTCCTACGAGCAGTACTTC. Translation: CASSPTSGSSYEQYF.

The V gene is TRBV13, the J gene TRBJ2-7; TRBD1 matches 7 bases. With 7 bases clipped from V and 2 bases from J, the junction kept 8 bases outside the gene matches. Germline V gene data show CDR1 as PRHDT and CDR2 as FYEKMQ (reference sequence). This CDR3 spans 14 amino acids. CDR3 sequence reads: CASTRRGLTYEQYF. Here the CDR3 DNA reads TGTGCCAGCACCCGAAGGGGGCTTACCTACGAGCAGTACTTC.

In DNA, the CDR3 is TGCGCCAGCAGTCTGGGACTAGCGGGAGGGGCCCAGTACTTC. This sequence encodes CASSLGLAGGAQYF. V and J are TRBV10-2 and TRBJ2-5, with 16 bases identical to TRBD2. The length of the CDR3 is 14 residues. With 5 bases clipped from V and 9 bases from J, the junction kept 3 bases outside the gene matches. CDR1 WSHSY and CDR2 SAAADI come from the germline V gene.

The V gene is TRBV11-3, the J gene TRBJ2-6; D call uncertain. The V gene's germline CDR1 is SGHNT and CDR2 YENEEA. The V gene lost 2 bases and the J gene lost 2 bases, with 19 bases spanning the gap. There are 19 residues in the CDR3. The CDR3 reads CASSLSWAGLGAGANVLTF. Here the CDR3 DNA reads TGTGCCAGCAGCTTATCCTGGGCAGGTCTAGGCGCTGGGGCCAACGTCCTGACTTTC.

This clone was observed a few times. The chain links TRBV30 to TRBJ1-1; TRBD1 is a possible D gene (5 bases). V lost 1 base to trimming and J lost 11 bases, with 11 bases between them. Germline CDR1 reads GTSNPN; CDR2 reads SVGIG (reference sequence). The CDR3 contains 11 residues. This CDR3 reads CAWSGGERAFF. CDR3 DNA sequence: TGTGCCTGGAGTGGGGGGGAGCGGGCTTTCTTT.